These 5 T cell receptor beta chains originate from one sample sequenced in a study of identical twins (TCRdb year 2016). Library preparation employed 5' RACE. The sequencer listed for this sample is Illumina HiSeq 2000. TCRdb passed the public sequencing reads through fastp at Q25 and MiXCR, retaining productive beta sequences. Rows merge per CDR3 protein into single entries with the most common DNA and genes. The sample has a few hundred thousand distinct CDR3 sequences on record, 12% of them singletons. The top ten constitute roughly 4% of the sample. The data were also submitted as part of a second study, on yellow fever vaccine responses in identical twins.

The sample consisted of memory (CD45RO+) T cells sorted from blood. The sample's cell subset or site label, in plain terms: CD45RO+ enriched T cells. The receptors here all came from a woman aged 18-29 years in good health.

This clonotype has just a few counts. V gene TRBV20-1 combines with J gene TRBJ2-7, with TRBD2 as a possible D gene (6 bases). Deletions cut 0 bases from V and 0 bases from J, with 15 bases between. The CDR3 contains 16 residues. In germline, CDR1 is DFQATT, CDR2 SNEGSKA (reference sequence). For the CDR3, the DNA is TGCAGTGCTAGAGACTCGCAGGGAGGACTCTCCTACGAGCAGTACTTC. This codes for CSARDSQGGLSYEQYF.

The chain carries TRBV20-1 and TRBJ2-5, with TRBD2 matching 14 bases. The germline V gene has CDR1 DFQATT and CDR2 SNEGSKA (reference sequence). V gave up 3 bases and J gave up 0 bases; unmatched junction bases: 9. The CDR3 has 18 amino acids. CDR3 sequence reads: CSASTGTSGRGYQETQYF. CDR3 in DNA: TGCAGTGCTAGTACCGGGACTAGCGGGAGAGGGTACCAAGAGACCCAGTACTTC.

The chain joins TRBV30 to TRBJ2-7; no clear D. CDR3 length: 12 residues. Germline loops: CDR1 GTSNPN, CDR2 SVGIG (reference sequence). Trimming took 2 bases from V and 10 from J, leaving 15 bases between them. The CDR3 nucleotides read TGTGCCTGGAGTCTCCTGACAACGAATCAGTACTTC. Translated, it gives CAWSLLTTNQYF.

The chain employs TRBV7-2 and TRBJ2-1; possibly TRBD2 for D (7 bases). V dropped 6 bases and J dropped 1 base, with 16 bases sitting between them. CDR1 and CDR2 (germline): SGHTA, FQGNSA. The CDR3 consists of 16 residues. Here the CDR3 reads CASRKGGGRSYNEQFF. DNA for the CDR3: TGTGCCAGCAGAAAGGGGGGCGGGAGATCCTACAATGAGCAGTTCTTC.

This clonotype was observed a few times. This chain uses TRBV11-3 with TRBJ2-3, with D possibly being TRBD1 or TRBD2 (5 bases each). The V and J ends lost 1 base and 4 bases respectively, with 15 bases between them. CDR3 size: 16 residues. CDR1 and CDR2 (germline): SGHNT, YENEEA. The chain's CDR3 is CASSLGSRGAADTQYF. CDR3 in DNA: TGTGCCAGCAGCTTAGGAAGTCGAGGGGCGGCAGATACGCAGTATTTT.